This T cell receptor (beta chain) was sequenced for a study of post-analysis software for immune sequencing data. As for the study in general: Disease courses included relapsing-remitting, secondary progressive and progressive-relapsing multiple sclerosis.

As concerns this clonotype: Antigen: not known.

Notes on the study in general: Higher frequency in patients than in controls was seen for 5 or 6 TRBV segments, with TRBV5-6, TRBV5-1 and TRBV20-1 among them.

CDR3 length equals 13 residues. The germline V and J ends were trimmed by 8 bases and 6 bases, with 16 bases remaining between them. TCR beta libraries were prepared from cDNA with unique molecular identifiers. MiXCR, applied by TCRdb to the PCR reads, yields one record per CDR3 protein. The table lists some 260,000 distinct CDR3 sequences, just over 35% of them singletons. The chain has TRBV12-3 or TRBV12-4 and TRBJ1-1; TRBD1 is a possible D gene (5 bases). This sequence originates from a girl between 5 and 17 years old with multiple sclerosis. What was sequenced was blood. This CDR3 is CASAVNGGAEAFF. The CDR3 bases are TGTGCCAGCGCCGTGAATGGAGGGGCTGAAGCTTTCTTT.